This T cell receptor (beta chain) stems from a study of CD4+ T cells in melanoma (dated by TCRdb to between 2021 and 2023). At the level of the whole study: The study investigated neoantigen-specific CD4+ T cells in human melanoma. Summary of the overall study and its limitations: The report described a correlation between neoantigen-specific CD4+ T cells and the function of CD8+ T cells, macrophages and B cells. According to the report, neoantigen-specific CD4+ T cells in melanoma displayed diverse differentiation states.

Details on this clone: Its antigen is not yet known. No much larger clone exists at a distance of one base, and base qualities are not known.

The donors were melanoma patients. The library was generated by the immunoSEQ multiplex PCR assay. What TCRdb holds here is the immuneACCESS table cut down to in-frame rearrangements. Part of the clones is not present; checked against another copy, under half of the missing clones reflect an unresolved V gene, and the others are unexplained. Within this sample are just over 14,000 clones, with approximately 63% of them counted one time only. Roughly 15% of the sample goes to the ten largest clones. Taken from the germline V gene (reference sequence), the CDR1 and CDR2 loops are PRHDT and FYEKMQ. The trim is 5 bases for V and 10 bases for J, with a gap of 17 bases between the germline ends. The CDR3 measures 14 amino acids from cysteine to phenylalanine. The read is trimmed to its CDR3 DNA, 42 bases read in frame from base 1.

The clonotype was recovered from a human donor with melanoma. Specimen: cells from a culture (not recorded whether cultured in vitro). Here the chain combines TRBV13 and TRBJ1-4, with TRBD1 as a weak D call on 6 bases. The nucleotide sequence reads TGTGCCAGCAGCGGGTCGGGGGGCCGTCGAAAACTGTTTTTT. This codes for CASSGSGGRRKLFF.